This T cell receptor beta chain was sequenced for a study of blood T cell repertoires in COVID-19. Across the study: Acute-phase and convalescent COVID-19 samples originated in the United States, Italy and Spain.

The germline CDR1 and CDR2 sequences are SGHRS and YFSETQ. V lost 5 bases and J 5 bases, leaving 16 bases between the germline ends. The length of the CDR3 is 15 residues. The protocol was immunoSEQ multiplex PCR, while the TCRdb copy is restricted to in-frame clones and leaves out a portion. The sample gives 150,000 to 200,000 clones, about 88% of which show up once; roughly 7% is in the top ten. The clonotype originates from a woman aged 80 or older in a cohort sampled during active or convalescent COVID-19. This chain connects TRBV5-1 to TRBJ1-4; D gene ambiguous. The sample consisted of peripheral blood. The CDR3 sequence is CASRGIEGSNEKLFF. DNA for the CDR3: TGCGCCAGCAGAGGTATTGAGGGCTCAAATGAAAAACTGTTTTTT.